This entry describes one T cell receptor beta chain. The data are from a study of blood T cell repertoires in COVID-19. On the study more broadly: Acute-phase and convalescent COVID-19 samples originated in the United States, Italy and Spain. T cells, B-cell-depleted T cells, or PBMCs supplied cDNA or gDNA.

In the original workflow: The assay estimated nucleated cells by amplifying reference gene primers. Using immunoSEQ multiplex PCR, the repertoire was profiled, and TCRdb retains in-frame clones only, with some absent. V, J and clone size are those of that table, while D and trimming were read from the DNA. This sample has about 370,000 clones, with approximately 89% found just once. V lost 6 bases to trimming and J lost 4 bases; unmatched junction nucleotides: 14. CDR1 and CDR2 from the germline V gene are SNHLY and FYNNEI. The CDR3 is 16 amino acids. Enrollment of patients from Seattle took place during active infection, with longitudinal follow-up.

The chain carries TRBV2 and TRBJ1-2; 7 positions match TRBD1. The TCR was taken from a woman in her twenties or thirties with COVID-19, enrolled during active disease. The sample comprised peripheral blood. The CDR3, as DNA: TGTGCCAGCAGCCCTTCTACAGGGGCGCTATCCTATGGCTACACCTTC. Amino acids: CASSPSTGALSYGYTF. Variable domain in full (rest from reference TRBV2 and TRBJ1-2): EPEVTQTPSHQVTQMGQEVILRCVPISNHLYFYWYRQILGQKVEFLVSFYNNEISEKSEIFDDQFSVERPDGSNFTLKIRSTKLEDSAMYFCASSPSTGALSYGYTFGSGTRLTVV.